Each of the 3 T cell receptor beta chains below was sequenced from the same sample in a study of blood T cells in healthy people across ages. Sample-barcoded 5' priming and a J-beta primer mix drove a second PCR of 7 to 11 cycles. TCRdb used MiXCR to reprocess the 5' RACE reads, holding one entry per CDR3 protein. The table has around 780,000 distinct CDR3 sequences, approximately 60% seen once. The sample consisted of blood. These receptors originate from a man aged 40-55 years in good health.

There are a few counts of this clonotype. The CDR3 loop reads CASSPGLAGAPYEQYF. The CDR3, as DNA: TGTGCCAGCAGTCCTGGACTAGCGGGAGCCCCCTACGAGCAGTACTTC. The genes are TRBV6-6 and TRBJ2-7; TRBD2 matches at 13 bases. This CDR3 has 16 residues. CDR1 and CDR2 (germline): MNHNY, SVGAGI (reference sequence). J gave up 2 bases and V 5 bases, and 6 bases lay outside the gene matches.

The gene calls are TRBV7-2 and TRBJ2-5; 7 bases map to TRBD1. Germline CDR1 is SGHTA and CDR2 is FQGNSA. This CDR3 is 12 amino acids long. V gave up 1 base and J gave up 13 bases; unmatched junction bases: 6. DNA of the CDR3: TGTGCCAGCAGCTTAGGACAGGGCCCCCTGTACTTC. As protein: CASSLGQGPLYF.

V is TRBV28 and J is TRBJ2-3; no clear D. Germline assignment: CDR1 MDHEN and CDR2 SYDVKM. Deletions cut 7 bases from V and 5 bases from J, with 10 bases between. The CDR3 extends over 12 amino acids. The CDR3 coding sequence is TGTGCCAGCACCTTGAAAGGAGATACGCAGTATTTT. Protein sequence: CASTLKGDTQYF.